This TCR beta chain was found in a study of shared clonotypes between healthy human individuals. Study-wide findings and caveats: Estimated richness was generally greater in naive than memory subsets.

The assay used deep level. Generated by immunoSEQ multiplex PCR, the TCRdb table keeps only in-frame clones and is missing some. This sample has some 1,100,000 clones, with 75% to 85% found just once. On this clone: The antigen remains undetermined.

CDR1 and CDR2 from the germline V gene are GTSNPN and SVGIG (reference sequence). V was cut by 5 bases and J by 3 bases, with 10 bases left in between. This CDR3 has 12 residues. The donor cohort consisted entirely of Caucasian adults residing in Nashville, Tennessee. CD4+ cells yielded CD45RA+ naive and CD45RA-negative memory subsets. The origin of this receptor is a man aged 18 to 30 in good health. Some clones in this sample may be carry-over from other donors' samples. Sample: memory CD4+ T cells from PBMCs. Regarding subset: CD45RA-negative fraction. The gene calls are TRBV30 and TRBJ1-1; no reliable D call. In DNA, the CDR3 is TGTGCCTGGGGAACAAGCTACACTGAAGCTTTCTTT. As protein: CAWGTSYTEAFF.